Shown below are 28 T cell receptor beta chains from a single sample sequenced in a study of cytomegalovirus exposure and HLA in healthy donors. The PCR made use of 60 Vbeta and 13 Jbeta primers. Libraries were prepared by immunoSEQ multiplex PCR; TCRdb keeps only in-frame clonotypes and omits some of them. The profile shows approximately 150,000 clones, over 75% of them singletons. What was sequenced was PBMCs. The receptors come from a man younger than 45 in good health and CMV-seropositive.

Comment on this clone: At one end the junction does not follow the germline gene, possibly because of a read error. The rearrangement links TRBV7-9 to TRBJ2-3; 10 bases map to TRBD1. Germline V CDR1 and CDR2: SEHNR, FQNEAQ (reference sequence). The CDR3 spans 17 residues. This CDR3 is CSSSLGRTGGYTDTQYF. The CDR3 bases are TGTTCCAGCAGCTTGGGTAGGACAGGGGGATACACAGATACGCAGTATTTT.

Here the CDR3 reads CATSRDYSSSGSYEQYF. CDR3 nucleotides: TGTGCCACCAGCAGAGATTATTCAAGTAGCGGGAGCTACGAGCAGTACTTC. The genes are TRBV15 and TRBJ2-7, with 9 bases identical to TRBD2. The CDR3 is 17 residues long. The germline V gene encodes CDR1 LNHNV and CDR2 YYDKDF (reference sequence). V lost 0 bases, J lost 3 bases, and 9 bases stayed unmatched.

J is TRBJ2-7 and V is TRBV19, with 12 bases fitting TRBD2. Trimming took 1 base from V and 3 from J; bases not matched to a gene: 7. Germline V lookup: CDR1 LNHDA, CDR2 SQIVND (reference sequence). This CDR3 has 17 amino acids. The CDR3: CASSIAGTSGWRYEQYF. The CDR3 DNA follows: TGTGCCAGTAGTATAGCTGGGACTAGCGGGTGGCGCTACGAGCAGTACTTC.

CDR3 coding DNA: TGTGCCAGCAGCTTGTTTCCAGGGGCAAATAATCAGCCCCAGCATTTT. Amino acid sequence: CASSLFPGANNQPQHF. The V and J genes are TRBV5-5 and TRBJ1-5, with a possible D match to TRBD1 (6 bases). Germline CDR1 is SGHKS and CDR2 is YYEKEE (reference sequence). V was cut by 1 base and J by 4 bases, with 15 bases left in between. This CDR3 region has 16 residues.

The genes are TRBV27 and TRBJ2-4; 9 bases are shared with TRBD2. V lost 4 bases, J lost 4 bases, and 2 bases stayed unmatched. The CDR3 has 14 amino acids. The germline gives CDR1 MNHEY, CDR2 SMNVEV (reference sequence). CDR3 DNA sequence: TGTGCCAGCAGTTCGACTAGCGGAAAAAACATTCAGTACTTC. Its translation is CASSSTSGKNIQYF.

This clone was detected once. The J gene is TRBJ2-1, the V gene TRBV7-8, with a tentative D call TRBD2 (5 bases). CDR3 length: 14 residues. V gave up 3 bases and J gave up 0 bases, with 6 bases separating them. The germline V gene encodes CDR1 SGHVS and CDR2 FQNEAQ. CDR3 protein: CASSFSGSYNEQFF. The CDR3 DNA sequence: TGTGCCAGCAGCTTCAGCGGCTCCTACAATGAGCAGTTCTTC.

The rearrangement joins TRBV15 to TRBJ2-2; 7 bases agree with TRBD1. The CDR3 loop spans 15 amino acids. Germline V CDR1 and CDR2: LNHNV, YYDKDF (reference sequence). Trimming removed 6 bases from V and 3 bases from J; junction bases left unmatched: 7. The CDR3 here is CATREDRRDTGELFF. The DNA of the CDR3 is TGTGCCACCAGAGAGGACAGGCGGGACACCGGGGAGCTGTTTTTT.

The CDR3 sequence: CASSYRRDSYEQYF. The DNA for the CDR3 is TGTGCCAGCAGTTACCGTCGGGACTCCTACGAGCAGTACTTC. The chain carries TRBV6-6 and TRBJ2-7, with D possibly TRBD2 on 5 matching bases. The germline V and J ends were trimmed by 2 bases and 0 bases, with 8 bases remaining between them. Germline loops: CDR1 MNHNY, CDR2 SVGAGI (reference sequence). This CDR3 spans 14 amino acids.

The chain has TRBV29-1 and TRBJ2-3; 7 bases match TRBD2. J lost 11 bases, V lost 4 bases, and 15 bases had no gene match. CDR1 and CDR2 (germline): SQVTM, ANQGSEA. The CDR3 runs 14 residues. The chain's CDR3 is CSVASTIKGGEQYF. The CDR3, as DNA: TGCAGCGTTGCGTCGACTATCAAGGGAGGGGAGCAGTATTTT.

V is TRBV28 and J is TRBJ1-4; D is possibly TRBD1 (5 bases). Trimming pared 3 bases from V and 8 bases from J, leaving 13 bases between. The CDR3 is 14 amino acids. CDR1 is MDHEN and CDR2 is SYDVKM in the germline V gene. The CDR3 DNA reads TGTGCCAGCAGTTTGGCCAGGGCGGGGGAAAAACTGTTTTTT. It encodes CASSLARAGEKLFF.

This clone showed up just once. The gene calls are TRBV23-1 and TRBJ2-2; TRBD2 aligns across 7 bases. TRBV23-1 is annotated as an ORF whose role is uncertain. V shed 9 bases and J 6 bases; nucleotides not matched to a gene: 4. The CDR3 length is 12 residues. CDR3 sequence reads: CARQTSPGELFF. The CDR3 nucleotides are TGCGCCAGACAGACTAGCCCCGGGGAGCTGTTTTTT.

This chain links TRBV19 with TRBJ2-5; perhaps TRBD1 as D (5 bases). The germline V and J ends were trimmed by 8 bases and 0 bases, with 10 bases remaining between them. The CDR3 consists of 13 residues. Looked up from germline, CDR1 is LNHDA and CDR2 is SQIVND (reference sequence). CDR3 sequence: CASSTAYQETQYF. In DNA, the CDR3 is TGTGCCAGTTCGACAGCCTACCAAGAGACCCAGTACTTC.

The chain employs TRBV2 and TRBJ2-1, with no clear D. The germline V gene has CDR1 SNHLY and CDR2 FYNNEI. The CDR3 extends over 13 amino acids. Trimming took off 3 bases at V and 4 bases at J, with 7 bases between the two ends. In DNA, the CDR3 is TGTGCCAGCAGTGACCTAGATTACAATGAGCAGTTCTTC. Amino acid sequence: CASSDLDYNEQFF.

This clone was seen a single time. The chain combines TRBV5-1 with TRBJ1-2; D may be TRBD1 (6 bases). The germline CDR1 and CDR2 sequences are SGHRS and YFSETQ. The CDR3 runs 15 residues. Trimming stripped 0 bases from V and 8 bases from J, with 17 bases between. CDR3 sequence reads: CASSLVGGAREGYTF. The CDR3 nucleotides are TGCGCCAGCAGCTTGGTGGGGGGGGCACGGGAAGGCTACACCTTC.

The gene calls are TRBV9 and TRBJ1-5; TRBD1 is a possible D gene (5 bases). Between the trimmed V and J ends, which lost 3 bases and 4 bases, there was a span of 8 bases. The CDR3 totals 13 residues. Germline CDR1 reads SGDLS; CDR2 reads YYNGEE. Written as DNA, the CDR3 is TGTGCCAGCAGCGGGACACCGAATCAGCCCCAGCATTTT. Its protein is CASSGTPNQPQHF. The variable domain in full, with the rest retrieved from reference TRBV9 and TRBJ1-5, is DSGVTQTPKHLITATGQRVTLRCSPRSGDLSVYWYQQSLDQGLQFLIQYYNGEERAKGNILERFSAQQFPDLHSELNLSSLELGDSALYFCASSGTPNQPQHFGDGTRLSIL.

The chain has TRBV7-9 and TRBJ1-1, with 9 bases fitting TRBD1. Germline V lookup: CDR1 SEHNR, CDR2 FQNEAQ (reference sequence). The CDR3 is 12 amino acids. V dropped 5 bases and J dropped 10; count of bases not matched to a gene: 5. The CDR3 loop is CASSLGQGRAFF. CDR3 in DNA: TGTGCCAGCAGCCTCGGACAGGGGAGAGCTTTCTTT.

The gene calls are TRBV6-5 and TRBJ2-2, with a weak D call TRBD2 (7 bases). Germline V gives CDR1 MNHEY, CDR2 SVGAGI. V lost 2 bases and J lost 6, with 10 bases in between. The CDR3 covers 14 residues. In DNA form, the CDR3 reads TGTGCCAGCAGTTACGGGGGGGCCTCCGGGGAGCTGTTTTTT. Its translation: CASSYGGASGELFF.

The sample holds a few counts of this clone. V gene TRBV7-2 combines with J gene TRBJ2-3; D gene ambiguous. CDR1 SGHTA and CDR2 FQGNSA come from the germline V gene. The CDR3 runs 14 residues. Trimming shortened V by 2 bases and J by 6 bases, and 12 bases separated the two germline ends. The CDR3 is CASSLRAPGDTQYF. The CDR3 nucleotides are TGTGCCAGCAGCTTACGAGCCCCAGGCGATACGCAGTATTTT.

V gene TRBV2 combines with J gene TRBJ2-4, with 8 bases aligning to TRBD1. This CDR3 region has 20 residues. Germline lookup yields CDR1 SNHLY and CDR2 FYNNEI. V was pared by 8 bases and J by 0 bases, with 21 bases of the junction left unmatched. The CDR3 DNA reads TGTGCCAGCGGGCAAGGTTTGGGACAGGCGAATTACTTAGCCAAAAACATTCAGTACTTC. It yields the protein CASGQGLGQANYLAKNIQYF. The entire variable domain, with the rest obtained from reference TRBV2 and TRBJ2-4, is as follows: EPEVTQTPSHQVTQMGQEVILRCVPISNHLYFYWYRQILGQKVEFLVSFYNNEISEKSEIFDDQFSVERPDGSNFTLKIRSTKLEDSAMYFCASGQGLGQANYLAKNIQYFGAGTRLSVL.

CDR3 bases: TGTGCCAGCAGTGAAATTCCACTCACTGAAGCTTTCTTT. As protein: CASSEIPLTEAFF. The rearrangement uses TRBV6-1 and TRBJ1-1; no definite D call. Germline values: CDR1 MNHNS, CDR2 SASEGT. The CDR3 totals 13 residues. Trimming removed 2 bases from V and 4 bases from J, with 8 bases in between.

The CDR3 sequence is CASRIGGSGNTIYF. The CDR3 DNA sequence: TGTGCCAGCAGGATAGGGGGTTCGGGAAACACCATATATTTT. This chain connects TRBV2 to TRBJ1-3; TRBD1 is a possible D gene (6 bases). Between the trimmed V and J ends, which lost 6 bases and 4 bases, there was a span of 13 bases. The germline gives CDR1 SNHLY, CDR2 FYNNEI. The CDR3 consists of 14 residues.

The sample holds a few counts of this clone. The CDR3 bases are TGCGCCAGCAGCCAAAGGGACAGGGAGGCGGCAGATACGCAGTATTTT. Translating gives CASSQRDREAADTQYF. This sequence joins TRBV23-1 and TRBJ2-3; 9 positions agree with TRBD1. TRBV23-1 is given ORF status, its function remaining uncertain. Trimming took 6 bases from V and 4 from J; bases not matched to a gene: 11. The CDR3 consists of 16 residues.

The chain links TRBV25-1 to TRBJ2-7; 8 nucleotides match TRBD2. The V and J ends lost 3 bases and 2 bases, in that order; junction bases with no gene match: 3. The germline V gene encodes CDR1 MGHDK and CDR2 SYGVNS. CDR3 size: 14 residues. The CDR3 sequence: CASSELSGAYEQYF. CDR3 DNA sequence: TGTGCCAGCAGTGAGCTTAGCGGGGCCTACGAGCAGTACTTC.

The genes are TRBV10-3 and TRBJ2-1; TRBD1 aligns across 9 bases. V was pared by 6 bases and J by 6 bases, with 15 bases of the junction left unmatched. Germline CDR1 reads ENHRY; CDR2 reads SYGVKD. The CDR3 sequence is 17 residues long. The CDR3 sequence: CAISRGQGTLTGNEQFF. In DNA, the CDR3 is TGTGCCATCAGCCGAGGACAGGGGACCTTAACTGGCAATGAGCAGTTCTTC.

CDR3 loop: CASSLSTAPNQPQHF. CDR3 nucleotides: TGTGCCAGCAGTTTGTCGACAGCTCCTAATCAGCCCCAGCATTTT. The chain uses TRBV28 and TRBJ1-5; TRBD1 might be the D (5 bases). Trimming took off 3 bases at V and 4 bases at J, with 13 bases between the two ends. Germline CDR1 reads MDHEN; CDR2 reads SYDVKM. There are 15 residues in the CDR3. Full variable domain (remainder filled in from reference TRBV28 and TRBJ1-5): DVKVTQSSRYLVKRTGEKVFLECVQDMDHENMFWYRQDPGLGLRLIYFSYDVKMKEKGDIPEGYSVSREKKERFSLILESASTNQTSMYLCASSLSTAPNQPQHFGDGTRLSIL.

This clone appeared once. In the same sample, other DNA sequences code for this CDR3. V and J are TRBV6-6 and TRBJ2-7; 7 nucleotides match TRBD1. Per the germline V gene, CDR1 is MNHNY and CDR2 is SVGAGI (reference sequence). The CDR3 is 13 amino acids. Trimming took 5 bases from V and 5 from J; bases not matched to a gene: 6. This chain's CDR3 is CASSGQETHEQYF. In DNA, the CDR3 is TGTGCCAGCAGTGGACAGGAGACCCACGAGCAGTACTTC.

V usage is TRBV2 and J usage is TRBJ1-3; D is possibly TRBD1 (5 bases). Trimming cost V 3 bases and J 0 bases, with 9 bases left between them. The CDR3 sequence is 15 residues long. Looked up from germline, CDR1 is SNHLY and CDR2 is FYNNEI. The DNA for the CDR3 is TGTGCCAGCAGTGACGGACAAACCTCTGGAAACACCATATATTTT. Residues: CASSDGQTSGNTIYF.

The chain is built from TRBV18 and TRBJ2-2; the D gene is possibly TRBD1 (5 bases). Per germline, CDR1 KGHSH and CDR2 LQKENI. The CDR3 has 15 amino acids. The germline V and J ends were trimmed by 4 bases and 2 bases, with 11 bases remaining between them. CDR3 coding DNA: TGTGCCAGCTCACTACAGGCCTTTAACACCGGGGAGCTGTTTTTT. It encodes CASSLQAFNTGELFF.